This record concerns one T cell receptor (beta chain) sequence. Antigen unknown. This sample stems from a study of beta chain features in type 1 diabetes. Study findings and constraints: Significant though moderate, a shortening of TCRB CDR3s appeared in all four CD4+ subsets of Type 1 diabetes patients. For TCRB rearrangement, an influence of HLA type remained unresolved here.

Germline V gives CDR1 MRHNA, CDR2 SNTAGT. V lost 0 bases to trimming and J lost 6 bases; unmatched junction nucleotides: 6. CDR3 length equals 16 residues. The entirety of the isolated RNA underwent reverse transcription, so expressed TCRB transcripts were sequenced. The assay was immunoSEQ multiplex PCR, and TCRdb's table has in-frame clones only and misses some. The sample lists around 650,000 clones, over 10% occurring once. What was sequenced was naive CD4+ T cells from blood. The TCR comes from a man under 40 with type 1 diabetes. This chain joins TRBV6-4 and TRBJ2-3, with 10 bases that match TRBD2. The CDR3 DNA follows: TGTGCCAGCAGTGACTCGAAGCGGGGGGGTGCCGATACGCAGTATTTT. It specifies CASSDSKRGGADTQYF.